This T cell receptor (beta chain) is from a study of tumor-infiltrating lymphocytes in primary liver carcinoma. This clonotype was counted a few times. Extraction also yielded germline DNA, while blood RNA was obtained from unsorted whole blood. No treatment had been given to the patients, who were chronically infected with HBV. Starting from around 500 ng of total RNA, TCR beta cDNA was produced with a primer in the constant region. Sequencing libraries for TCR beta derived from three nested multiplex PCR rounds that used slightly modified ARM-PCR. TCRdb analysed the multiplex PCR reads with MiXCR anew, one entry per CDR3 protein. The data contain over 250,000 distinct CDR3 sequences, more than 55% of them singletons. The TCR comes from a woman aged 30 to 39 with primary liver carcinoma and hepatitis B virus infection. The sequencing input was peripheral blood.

DNA for the CDR3: TGTGCCGCCAGGACAGCAACTAATGAAAAACTGTTTTTT. Protein sequence: CAARTATNEKLFF. V gene TRBV6-1 combines with J gene TRBJ1-4, with D perhaps TRBD1 (6 bases). Germline V lookup: CDR1 MNHNS, CDR2 SASEGT. CDR3 length: 13 amino acids. Between the trimmed V and J ends, which lost 11 bases and 0 bases, there was a span of 10 bases.